The 12 T cell receptor beta chains presented below share a single source sample, sequenced in a study of cytotoxic CD8 clonotypes in ibrutinib-treated CLL. Repertoires were generated with immunoSEQ multiplex PCR, while TCRdb's copy carries only in-frame clones and drops some. The sample includes about 150,000 clones, about three quarters of them seen just once. This material consisted of PBMCs, taken after 24 months of ibrutinib treatment. These receptor sequences come from a human donor with chronic lymphocytic leukemia.

The V and J genes are TRBV5-4 and TRBJ2-1; D call uncertain. With 0 bases removed from V and 10 bases from J, the gap between germline ends came to 8 bases. Germline lookup yields CDR1 SGHNT and CDR2 YYREEE (reference sequence). The CDR3 is 12 residues long. The CDR3 region is CASSLDYVEQFF. The CDR3, as DNA: TGTGCCAGCAGCTTGGATTATGTGGAGCAGTTCTTC.

The V and J genes are TRBV19 and TRBJ2-7; D is uncertain. The germline V and J ends were trimmed by 6 bases and 7 bases, with 10 bases remaining between them. Per germline, CDR1 LNHDA and CDR2 SQIVND (reference sequence). The CDR3 contains 11 residues. The CDR3 loop is CASRGGTEQYF. Here the CDR3 DNA reads TGTGCCAGTAGGGGTGGCACGGAGCAGTACTTC.

The count of this clone is one. The chain combines TRBV29-1 with TRBJ2-5, with D perhaps given as TRBD1 or TRBD2 (5 bases each). The length of the CDR3 is 11 residues. The V end was cut by 6 bases, the J end by 1 base, with 6 bases between. Germline CDR1 SQVTM, CDR2 ANQGSEA. The CDR3 region has the DNA TGCAGCGTGGGGACCCAAGAGACCCAGTACTTC. Protein: CSVGTQETQYF.

Regarding this clone: At one boundary the junction diverges from the germline segment, which might be a read error. The rearrangement links TRBV7-2 to TRBJ2-1, with D perhaps being TRBD1 or TRBD2 (5 bases each). The CDR3 loop spans 13 amino acids. CDR1 and CDR2 (germline): SGHTA, FQGNSA. This CDR3 reads CASRTGTPSERFF. CDR3 nucleotides: TGTGCCAGCCGCACCGGGACCCCCTCCGAGCGGTTCTTC.

The chain carries TRBV4-2 and TRBJ2-1; perhaps TRBD2 as D (5 bases). CDR3 length equals 18 residues. Germline V gene sequence: CDR1 LGHNA, CDR2 YNFKEQ. V lost 0 bases to trimming and J lost 3 bases, with 18 bases between them. This chain's CDR3 is CASSQEGLAGRFYNEQFF. CDR3 nucleotides: TGTGCCAGCAGCCAAGAGGGCCTAGCCGGCCGGTTCTACAATGAGCAGTTCTTC.

The V call is TRBV6-1, the J call TRBJ2-3, with D hard to call. The CDR3 extends over 12 amino acids. The germline V and J ends were trimmed by 1 base and 9 bases, with 8 bases remaining between them. The germline V gene has CDR1 MNHNS and CDR2 SASEGT. As DNA, the CDR3 is TGTGCCAGCAGTGAAGTGCCCCCAACGCAGTATTTT. It specifies CASSEVPPTQYF.

The chain carries TRBV5-1 and TRBJ2-7; no definite D call. In germline, CDR1 is SGHRS, CDR2 YFSETQ. The V end lost 1 base, the J end lost 2 bases, and 10 bases lay between the germline ends. This CDR3 spans 14 amino acids. The CDR3 bases are TGCGCCAGCAGCTTGTCCCGTAGCACCTACGAGCAGTACTTC. Residues: CASSLSRSTYEQYF. Supplemented by reference TRBV5-1 and TRBJ2-7, the full variable domain reads KAGVTQTPRYLIKTRGQQVTLSCSPISGHRSVSWYQQTPGQGLQFLFEYFSETQRNKGNFPGRFSGRQFSNSRSEMNVSTLELGDSALYLCASSLSRSTYEQYFGPGTRLTVT.

The chain links TRBV11-2 to TRBJ2-7; 12 nucleotides match TRBD2. V shed 5 bases and J 11 bases; nucleotides not matched to a gene: 7. The CDR3 contains 13 residues. CDR1 is SGHAT, CDR2 FQNNGV, per germline. The CDR3 spells CASSAGLAGREYF. For the CDR3, the DNA is TGTGCCAGCAGCGCCGGACTAGCGGGAAGGGAGTACTTC.

The chain couples TRBV2 to TRBJ2-3; unclear D gene. The CDR3 extends over 14 amino acids. V was trimmed by 8 bases and J by 0 bases, leaving 12 bases between them. Per germline, CDR1 SNHLY and CDR2 FYNNEI. CDR3: CASQLTASTDTQYF. The CDR3 coding sequence is TGTGCCAGCCAATTAACGGCGAGCACAGATACGCAGTATTTT.

The chain joins TRBV12-5 to TRBJ2-7; 8 bases line up with TRBD2. V shed 1 base and J 6 bases; nucleotides not matched to a gene: 5. Germline-derived CDR1 and CDR2 are LGHNT and FRNRAP. The CDR3 is 14 amino acids. The CDR3 sequence is CASGLGTSLREQYF. The CDR3, as DNA: TGTGCTAGTGGTTTGGGGACTAGCCTTCGCGAGCAGTACTTC.

This clone appeared many times. The J gene is TRBJ2-1, the V gene TRBV7-2; D gene unclear. The V end lost 5 bases, the J end lost 6 bases, and 17 bases lay between the germline ends. The CDR3 length is 15 residues. The germline CDR1 and CDR2 sequences are SGHTA and FQGNSA. CDR3 DNA: TGTGCCAGCAGCCCCATGAGGTTACAACTCAATGAGCAGTTCTTC. It translates to CASSPMRLQLNEQFF.

This clone was counted only a few times. This chain connects TRBV10-3 to TRBJ1-1; TRBD1 matches at 8 bases. Germline values: CDR1 ENHRY, CDR2 SYGVKD. The CDR3 has 13 amino acids. V lost 6 bases and J lost 6; bases outside the gene matches: 6. CDR3 protein: CAISTTGAAEAFF. In nucleotides, the CDR3 is TGTGCCATCAGCACGACAGGGGCTGCTGAAGCTTTCTTT.